Each of the 16 T cell receptor beta chains below was sequenced from the same sample in a study of PD-1 blockade in classical Hodgkin lymphoma (dated by TCRdb to the early 2020s). In the paper's terms, the time point label means: cycle 2 day 1 (C2D1) of nivolumab. Every trial patient had relapsed following autologous stem cell transplantation, and prior brentuximab vedotin exposure was what differed among cohorts A, B and C. The receptor library was made with the immunoSEQ multiplex PCR assay. The clones in this table, taken by TCRdb from immuneACCESS, are in-frame only. Not every clone is retained; where verified, under half of the shortfall comes from an unresolved V gene, and the cause of the rest is unknown. Recorded for this sample are roughly 7,000 clones; around 78% of them occurred a single time. Around 46% of the sample comes from the top ten. Material: peripheral blood mononuclear cells (PBMCs), obtained before the second cycle of nivolumab. All receptors derive from a human donor with classical Hodgkin lymphoma.

The chain is built from TRBV27 and TRBJ2-5, with D tentatively TRBD2 (6 bases). The CDR3 covers 13 residues. V was cut by 1 base and J by 5 bases, with 8 bases left in between. Germline V gene sequence: CDR1 MNHEY, CDR2 SMNVEV (reference sequence). Written as DNA, the CDR3 is TGTGCCAGCAGTTTATTCCGGGGGGAGACCCAGTACTTC. It is translated as CASSLFRGETQYF.

In this sample, this clone is medium-sized. The chain joins TRBV27 to TRBJ2-1; the match to TRBD2 covers 11 bases. With 6 bases clipped from V and 3 bases from J, the junction kept 13 bases outside the gene matches. Germline loops: CDR1 MNHEY, CDR2 SMNVEV (reference sequence). CDR3 length: 18 residues. The CDR3, as DNA: TGTGCCAGCAGCTCCCTTACTAGCGGGAGAACCCTCTACAATGAGCAGTTCTTC. Residues: CASSSLTSGRTLYNEQFF.

The chain couples TRBV4-1 to TRBJ1-1; perhaps TRBD1 as D (6 bases). Germline values: CDR1 MGHRA, CDR2 YSYEKL. The CDR3 has 15 residues. The V and J ends lost 0 bases and 6 bases respectively, with 14 bases between them. CDR3 nucleotides: TGCGCCAGCAGCCAAGAAGGACAGCGGAGGGCTGAAGCTTTCTTT. Protein sequence: CASSQEGQRRAEAFF.

This chain links TRBV18 with TRBJ2-2, with D perhaps matching TRBD2 (7 bases). CDR1 KGHSH and CDR2 LQKENI come from the germline V gene. V gave up 0 bases and J gave up 2 bases, with 10 bases separating them. The CDR3 extends over 16 amino acids. CDR3 protein: CASSPPGGRNTGELFF. The DNA for the CDR3 is TGTGCCAGCTCACCACCGGGGGGGCGAAACACCGGGGAGCTGTTTTTT.

The chain employs TRBV6-6 and TRBJ2-7; the match to TRBD1 covers 8 bases. V shed 8 bases, J shed 6 bases, and the junction held 9 bases outside the gene matches. The germline V gene encodes CDR1 MNHNY and CDR2 SVGAGI (reference sequence). The length of the CDR3 is 13 residues. The CDR3 sequence: CASGASRGPEQYF. CDR3 nucleotides: TGTGCCAGCGGAGCATCCAGGGGGCCCGAGCAGTACTTC.

The CDR3: CASARSGTGGQETQYF. The CDR3 coding sequence is TGCGCCAGCGCTCGGTCCGGGACAGGGGGACAAGAGACCCAGTACTTC. The genes are TRBV5-1 and TRBJ2-5; TRBD1 matches 11 bases. The germline V gene has CDR1 SGHRS and CDR2 YFSETQ. This CDR3 comprises 16 residues. The ends lost 7 bases at V and 2 bases at J; junction bases unmatched: 10.

V gene TRBV28 combines with J gene TRBJ2-1; TRBD2 matches at 12 bases. With 5 bases clipped from V and 7 bases from J, the junction kept 9 bases outside the gene matches. The CDR3 contains 16 residues. The germline CDR1 and CDR2 sequences are MDHEN and SYDVKM. CDR3 sequence reads: CASSAPGLAGGNEQFF. CDR3 DNA: TGTGCCAGCAGTGCCCCGGGGCTAGCGGGGGGGAATGAGCAGTTCTTC.

Concerning this clone: This sample also contains other DNA sequences that code for the same CDR3. This rearrangement joins TRBV19 to TRBJ1-1; D remains unclear. The germline V gene encodes CDR1 LNHDA and CDR2 SQIVND (reference sequence). V gave up 7 bases and J gave up 5 bases, with 11 bases separating them. The CDR3 length is 12 residues. CDR3 nucleotides: TGTGCCAGTAACAAGGGAGGAACTGAAGCTTTCTTT. Protein: CASNKGGTEAFF.

This CDR3 is CASSLTGDTEAFF. Written as DNA, the CDR3 is TGCGCCAGCTCCCTGACTGGGGACACTGAAGCTTTCTTT. This chain joins TRBV5-1 and TRBJ1-1; D remains ambiguous. CDR1 SGHRS and CDR2 YFSETQ come from the germline V gene. The CDR3 is made up of 13 amino acids. The germline V and J ends were trimmed by 7 bases and 3 bases, with 13 bases remaining between them.

The chain carries TRBV28 and TRBJ1-4; 7 bases match TRBD1. This CDR3 region has 14 residues. Germline CDR1 and CDR2: MDHEN and SYDVKM. V lost 6 bases, J lost 8 bases, and 9 bases stayed unmatched. The CDR3 sequence: CASRVPGGHEKLFF. CDR3 sequence (DNA): TGTGCCAGCAGAGTCCCAGGGGGACACGAAAAACTGTTTTTT.

This sequence joins TRBV4-2 and TRBJ1-3; unclear D gene. Trimming removed 1 base from V and 10 bases from J, with 11 bases in between. The CDR3 has 13 amino acids. The germline CDR1 and CDR2 sequences are LGHNA and YNFKEQ. The CDR3 loop reads CASSQGRRMTIYF. The CDR3 nucleotides read TGTGCCAGCAGCCAAGGGCGGCGGATGACCATATATTTT.

The V and J genes are TRBV29-1 and TRBJ2-5; TRBD1 is a possible D gene (7 bases). Germline values: CDR1 SQVTM, CDR2 ANQGSEA. The CDR3 spans 14 residues. V dropped 8 bases and J dropped 5 bases, with 21 bases sitting between them. The CDR3 region has the DNA TGCAGCTCGAGGGGGGAACAGGGGCGGGAGACCCAGTACTTC. It encodes CSSRGEQGRETQYF.

The chain recombines TRBV11-2 with TRBJ2-7; D gene unclear. The CDR3 spans 14 residues. The V end lost 5 bases, the J end lost 0 bases, and 11 bases lay between the germline ends. Germline CDR1 reads SGHAT; CDR2 reads FQNNGV. Written as DNA, the CDR3 is TGTGCCAGCAGCCCCGTTTGGGGCTCCTACGAGCAGTACTTC. As protein: CASSPVWGSYEQYF. The full variable domain, completed using reference TRBV11-2 and TRBJ2-7, is EAGVAQSPRYKIIEKRQSVAFWCNPISGHATLYWYQQILGQGPKLLIQFQNNGVVDDSQLPKDRFSAERLKGVDSTLKIQPAKLEDSAVYLCASSPVWGSYEQYFGPGTRLTVT.

The chain is built from TRBV13 and TRBJ2-7; D possibly corresponds to TRBD1 (6 bases). Deletions cut 5 bases from V and 1 base from J, with 9 bases between. Germline V gives CDR1 PRHDT, CDR2 FYEKMQ (reference sequence). The CDR3 sequence is 13 residues long. Written as DNA, the CDR3 is TGTGCCAGCAGCCCCACAGGGTCCTACGAGCAGTACTTC. Its translation: CASSPTGSYEQYF.

The chain is built from TRBV27 and TRBJ2-1, with TRBD2 as a possible D gene (7 bases). V lost 4 bases to trimming and J lost 8 bases, with 18 bases between them. This CDR3 is 15 amino acids long. The V gene's germline CDR1 is MNHEY and CDR2 SMNVEV (reference sequence). The CDR3 DNA follows: TGTGCCAGCAGTTCCTACGGGGGGCGGTACGATGAGCAGTTCTTC. Amino acids: CASSSYGGRYDEQFF.

J is TRBJ2-1 and V is TRBV5-1; D is perhaps TRBD1 (5 bases). Trimming removed 0 bases from V and 4 bases from J, with 14 bases in between. The germline gives CDR1 SGHRS, CDR2 YFSETQ. This CDR3 has 16 residues. The CDR3: CASSLVWAGRYNEQFF. CDR3 in DNA: TGCGCCAGCAGCTTGGTTTGGGCAGGGCGTTACAATGAGCAGTTCTTC.